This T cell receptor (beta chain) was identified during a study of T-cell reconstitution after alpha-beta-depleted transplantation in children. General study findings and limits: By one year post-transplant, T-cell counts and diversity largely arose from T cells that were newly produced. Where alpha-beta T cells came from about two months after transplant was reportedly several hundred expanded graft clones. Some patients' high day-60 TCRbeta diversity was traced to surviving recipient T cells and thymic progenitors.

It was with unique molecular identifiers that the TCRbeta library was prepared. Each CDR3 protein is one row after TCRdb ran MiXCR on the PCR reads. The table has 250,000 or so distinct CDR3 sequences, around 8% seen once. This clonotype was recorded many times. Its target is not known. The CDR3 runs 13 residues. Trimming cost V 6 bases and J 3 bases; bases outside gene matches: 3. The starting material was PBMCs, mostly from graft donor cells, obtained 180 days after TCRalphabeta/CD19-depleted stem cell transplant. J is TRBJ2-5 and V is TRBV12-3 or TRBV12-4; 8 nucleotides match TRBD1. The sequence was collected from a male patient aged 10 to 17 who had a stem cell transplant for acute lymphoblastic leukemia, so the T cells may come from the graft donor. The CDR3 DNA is TGTGCCAGCAGCGACAGGGGAAAAGAGACCCAGTACTTC. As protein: CASSDRGKETQYF.